The clone carrying this TCR beta chain was recorded at least ten times. Its antigen is unidentified. Time point reported: newly diagnosed GD, antithyroid drugs for less than 3 months. Isolated PBMC RNA provided the starting material for the TCR library. The sample originates from a study of regulatory T cells in long-lasting Graves disease. The study's findings and limits: The TCR repertoire of persistent Graves' patients was less diverse than that of newly diagnosed ones.

TCR beta libraries were built with iRepertoire HTBI primers and Arm-PCR of CDR3 regions. Methods used by the authors: Taken together, the samples had 55 to 70 TRBV and 13 to 15 TRBJ segments identified. A single record per CDR3 protein comes from TCRdb applying MiXCR to the multiplex PCR reads. For this entry, the V and J calls and clone size follow TCRdb and not the study's own pipeline. The sample contains 620,000 or so distinct CDR3 sequences, about 15% of which appear only once. Germline V gene sequence: CDR1 SQVTM, CDR2 ANQGSEA. The J segment lost 3 bases and the V segment lost 6 bases, leaving 8 bases of the junction unmatched. The CDR3 contains 13 residues. The data were also submitted as part of a second study, on T cells in Graves' hyperthyroidism and ophthalmopathy.

The rearrangement links TRBV29-1 to TRBJ2-7; TRBD2 agrees at 7 bases. This specimen consisted of peripheral blood mononuclear cells (PBMCs), obtained at new diagnosis, from a patient treated with antithyroid drugs. The clonotype comes from a woman aged 25 to 39 with Graves disease. The CDR3 DNA follows: TGCAGCGTCTCAACGGTAGCGGGCTACGAGCAGTACTTC. Protein product: CSVSTVAGYEQYF.